Sequencing of this TCR beta chain was carried out in a study of blood T cell repertoires in COVID-19. Sequenced by immunoSEQ multiplex PCR; TCRdb stores in-frame clones only, minus some. The repertoire has more than 75,000 clones, 70% to 90% of them found once; the top ten carry roughly 8.1%. Germline lookup yields CDR1 LNHDA and CDR2 SQIVND (reference sequence). The CDR3 loop spans 10 amino acids. Specimen: peripheral blood. The TCR originated in a woman in her 70s with acute or convalescent COVID-19. The gene calls are TRBV19 and TRBJ1-1; D not resolved. CDR3 nucleotides: TGTATTCTCCTGAACACTGAAGCTTTCTTT. Translating gives CILLNTEAFF.